These 18 T cell receptor beta chains were sequenced from one sample in a study of T cell responses to AZD1222 COVID-19 vaccine. Generated by immunoSEQ multiplex PCR, the TCRdb table keeps only in-frame clones and is missing some. The sample holds roughly 120,000 clones; 80% to 90% are singletons and the top ten take roughly 3.7%. The sequences come from peripheral blood, collected on day 0 of MenACWY control vaccination. The receptors here all came from an adult in good health.

The chain joins TRBV5-1 to TRBJ2-2; perhaps TRBD1 as D (7 bases). The ends were cut back, 4 bases at V and 5 bases at J, with 18 bases in the middle. Germline CDR1 reads SGHRS; CDR2 reads YFSETQ. This CDR3 comprises 16 residues. CDR3 DNA sequence: TGCGCCAGCAGCCCGGCGGAGGGGGCTCGGACCGGGGAGCTGTTTTTT. It specifies CASSPAEGARTGELFF.

The rearrangement links TRBV20-1 to TRBJ1-6, with a tentative D call TRBD1 (6 bases). The CDR3 loop spans 14 amino acids. Germline CDR1 is DFQATT and CDR2 is SNEGSKA (reference sequence). V shed 3 bases and J shed 2 bases, with 8 bases lying between them. CDR3 loop: CSASGDTYNSPLHF. Written as DNA, the CDR3 is TGCAGTGCTAGTGGGGACACCTATAATTCACCCCTCCACTTT.

The chain has TRBV5-1 and TRBJ1-5; D may be TRBD1 (5 bases). The V gene's germline CDR1 is SGHRS and CDR2 YFSETQ. There are 15 residues in the CDR3. V lost 4 bases, J lost 0 bases, and 11 bases lay in between. DNA of the CDR3: TGCGCCAGCAGCCCAGGGACCTATAGCAATCAGCCCCAGCATTTT. Protein product: CASSPGTYSNQPQHF.

The chain combines TRBV19 with TRBJ1-2, with D maybe TRBD1 (5 bases). Germline V gene sequence: CDR1 LNHDA, CDR2 SQIVND (reference sequence). This CDR3 is built from 15 residues. Trimming took 2 bases from V and 6 from J, leaving 16 bases between them. The DNA for the CDR3 is TGTGCCAGTAGTATAATCCTCTTCAGGGTGGATGGCTACACCTTC. The encoded protein is CASSIILFRVDGYTF.

This clone was observed once. The gene calls are TRBV4-2 and TRBJ2-1; D call uncertain. The CDR3 extends over 12 amino acids. Germline lookup yields CDR1 LGHNA and CDR2 YNFKEQ. V lost 3 bases and J lost 5, with 5 bases in between. Here the CDR3 DNA reads TGTGCCAGCAGCCAGGAAAACAATGAGCAGTTCTTC. This encodes CASSQENNEQFF.

The V gene is TRBV5-1, the J gene TRBJ2-1; D unclear. Germline CDR1 is SGHRS and CDR2 is YFSETQ. The CDR3 totals 12 residues. The V end lost 0 bases, the J end lost 15 bases, and 13 bases lay between the germline ends. The CDR3 DNA reads as TGCGCCAGCAGCTTGGAGGGCTGGGTACGGTTCTTC. Residues: CASSLEGWVRFF.

This sequence joins TRBV5-1 and TRBJ2-3; D not resolved. Trimming pared 2 bases from V and 1 base from J, leaving 8 bases between. The CDR3 loop spans 14 amino acids. The germline gives CDR1 SGHRS, CDR2 YFSETQ. CDR3 residues: CASSFSQGTDTQYF. Written as DNA, the CDR3 is TGCGCCAGCAGCTTCAGTCAGGGCACAGATACGCAGTATTTT. Using reference TRBV5-1 and TRBJ2-3 for the parts outside the CDR3, the full variable domain is KAGVTQTPRYLIKTRGQQVTLSCSPISGHRSVSWYQQTPGQGLQFLFEYFSETQRNKGNFPGRFSGRQFSNSRSEMNVSTLELGDSALYLCASSFSQGTDTQYFGPGTRLTVL.

The CDR3: CASSPQGALNSGANVLTF. CDR3 sequence (DNA): TGTGCCAGCAGCCCTCAGGGGGCGTTAAACTCTGGGGCCAACGTCCTGACTTTC. The rearrangement joins TRBV11-2 to TRBJ2-6; 8 positions match TRBD1. V lost 5 bases, J lost 0 bases, and 9 bases stayed unmatched. CDR1 and CDR2 from the germline V gene are SGHAT and FQNNGV. CDR3 length equals 18 residues.

This chain uses TRBV6-2 or TRBV6-3 with TRBJ1-5; D is undetermined. This CDR3 spans 12 amino acids. The germline CDR1 and CDR2 sequences are MNHEY and SVGEGT. The germline V and J ends were trimmed by 0 bases and 10 bases, with 7 bases remaining between them. The CDR3 reads CASSYSNGPQHF. CDR3 DNA: TGTGCCAGCAGTTACTCGAACGGCCCCCAGCATTTT.

The chain is built from TRBV7-2 and TRBJ2-5; 16 positions match TRBD2. Trimming at V came to 5 bases and at J to 1 base, leaving 4 bases not matched to a gene. Germline CDR1 and CDR2: SGHTA and FQGNSA. This CDR3 has 17 amino acids. The CDR3 reads CASSPGTSGGAQETQYF. In DNA form, the CDR3 reads TGTGCCAGCAGCCCCGGGACTAGCGGGGGGGCCCAAGAGACCCAGTACTTC.

The rearrangement uses TRBV6-5 and TRBJ2-5; D is perhaps TRBD2 (5 bases). The germline V gene encodes CDR1 MNHEY and CDR2 SVGAGI. The CDR3 is made up of 14 amino acids. V lost 7 bases and J 1 base, leaving 13 bases between the germline ends. The CDR3 is CASIRGRIQETQYF. The CDR3 coding sequence is TGTGCCAGCATCCGAGGGCGGATCCAAGAGACCCAGTACTTC.

CDR3 nucleotide sequence: TGTGCCAGCAGCGCACAGGGGAATCAGCCCCAGCATTTT. It is translated as CASSAQGNQPQHF. The V call is TRBV7-9, the J call TRBJ1-5; 7 bases match TRBD1. J lost 4 bases, V lost 5 bases, and 2 bases had no gene match. Germline V lookup: CDR1 SEHNR, CDR2 FQNEAQ (reference sequence). This CDR3 spans 13 amino acids.

The rearrangement uses TRBV6-2 or TRBV6-3 and TRBJ1-5; D may be TRBD1 (5 bases). With 2 bases removed from V and 0 bases from J, the gap between germline ends came to 8 bases. The CDR3 runs 15 residues. Germline V gene data show CDR1 as MNHEY and CDR2 as SVGEGT. The DNA for the CDR3 is TGTGCCAGCAGTTACGGGGGGTATAGCAATCAGCCCCAGCATTTT. Its protein is CASSYGGYSNQPQHF.

This chain connects TRBV30 to TRBJ2-3; a possible D gene is TRBD1 (6 bases). CDR3 size: 11 residues. Trimming cost V 7 bases and J 4 bases, with 9 bases left between them. Germline CDR1 GTSNPN, CDR2 SVGIG (reference sequence). The CDR3 loop is CALQGADTQYF. The CDR3 coding sequence is TGTGCCTTACAGGGCGCAGATACGCAGTATTTT.

This chain uses TRBV27 with TRBJ1-5, with D possibly matching TRBD1 (6 bases). V was shortened by 5 bases and J by 1 base, with 9 bases between the two germline ends. CDR1 MNHEY and CDR2 SMNVEV come from the germline V gene (reference sequence). The CDR3 sequence is 14 residues long. In DNA, the CDR3 is TGTGCCAGCAGTAGGGGGTTAAGCAATCAGCCCCAGCATTTT. Amino acid sequence: CASSRGLSNQPQHF.

This clone was seen just once. Written as DNA, the CDR3 is TGTGCCAGCTCACCAAGGAAGCGTGGACTAGCGGGGGATCAGTACTTC. It yields the protein CASSPRKRGLAGDQYF. The chain joins TRBV18 to TRBJ2-4, with TRBD2 identical over 13 bases. The CDR3 runs to 16 residues. Germline CDR1 KGHSH, CDR2 LQKENI. The junction had 10 bases not matched to a gene; V was cut back by 2 bases and J by 12 bases. Full variable domain (rest looked up from reference TRBV18 and TRBJ2-4): NAGVMQNPRHLVRRRGQEARLRCSPMKGHSHVYWYRQLPEEGLKFMVYLQKENIIDESGMPKERFSAEFPKEGPSILRIQQVVRGDSAAYFCASSPRKRGLAGDQYFGAGTRLSVL.

The chain employs TRBV9 and TRBJ2-5; no clear D. The germline V and J ends were trimmed by 3 bases and 2 bases, with 8 bases remaining between them. The CDR3 spans 13 residues. Germline values: CDR1 SGDLS, CDR2 YYNGEE. CDR3 protein: CASSATAQETQYF. CDR3 bases: TGTGCCAGCAGCGCTACAGCACAAGAGACCCAGTACTTC.

The genes are TRBV3-1 (or the pseudogene TRBV3-2) and TRBJ1-4; TRBD1 might be the D (5 bases). The CDR3 extends over 16 amino acids. Germline CDR1 reads LGHDT; CDR2 reads YNNKEL (reference sequence). V was shortened by 4 bases and J by 2 bases, with 14 bases between the two germline ends. CDR3 DNA sequence: TGTGCCAGCAGCCCCTCCCCCGGGACGACTAATGAAAAACTGTTTTTT. It yields the protein CASSPSPGTTNEKLFF.